This TCR beta chain originates from a study of response to subunit inactivated influenza vaccine. The V gene lost 0 bases and the J gene lost 7 bases, with 10 bases spanning the gap. The length of the CDR3 is 14 residues. Germline assignment: CDR1 WSHSY and CDR2 SAAADI. Study results and limitations: That few new T cells are recruited by each seasonal influenza vaccination was the authors' suggestion.

MiXCR, run by TCRdb on the RT-PCR reads, gives a single entry per CDR3 protein. The data contain about 700,000 distinct CDR3 sequences, about 15% of them singletons. With regard to this clonotype: The antigen remains unidentified.

The receptor was derived from a man aged 50 to 59 who received an inactivated influenza vaccine. The sequenced sample was PBMCs from blood, obtained 14 to 15 days before vaccination. This rearrangement joins TRBV10-2 to TRBJ1-5; D ambiguous. The CDR3 loop reads CASSESGLQQPQHF. In nucleotides, the CDR3 is TGCGCCAGCAGTGAGTCGGGGTTGCAACAGCCCCAGCATTTT.